The present T cell receptor beta chain was sequenced within a study of a mutant IDH1 vaccine in newly diagnosed glioma. Produced via immunoSEQ multiplex PCR; TCRdb's table is partial and in-frame only. This table has approximately 61,000 clones, around 84% appearing once. Details on this clone: Its antigen is not known.

Germline V gene lookup returns CDR1 SNHLY and CDR2 FYNNEI. The CDR3 sequence is 12 residues long. V lost 7 bases and J lost 6, with 12 bases in between. Specified time point: week 5, during vaccination. Each dose of the vaccine consisted of 300 ug of mutant IDH1 20-mer peptide, with topical imiquimod. The sequences come from PBMCs, collected from a glioma patient whose treatment included an IDH1 peptide vaccine. V is TRBV2 and J is TRBJ1-1, with a possible D match to TRBD1 (6 bases). This sequence originates from a woman aged 45 to 65 with glioma. CDR3 sequence: CASTTGAAEAFF. CDR3 nucleotide sequence: TGTGCCAGCACAACGGGGGCCGCTGAAGCTTTCTTT.